These T cell receptor beta chains were read from a single sample in a study of blood T cell repertoires in COVID-19. Clones were sequenced by immunoSEQ multiplex PCR, and TCRdb holds only the in-frame ones, with some missing. The sample shows more than 110,000 clones, approximately 90% of them seen only once. Sequenced sample: peripheral blood. These receptors were obtained from a woman aged 40 to 50 with acute or convalescent COVID-19. The CDR3 runs from the conserved cysteine through the conserved F or W. A D gene is named only where the DNA matches it firmly. Expanded clones are given a class, and other clones once, few, many or no size at all.

J gene | clone size | D gene | V gene | CDR3 protein | CDR3 DNA
TRBJ1-1 | - | TRBD1 | TRBV14 | CASSQDLITGELGAFF | TGTGCCAGCAGCCAAGATCTGATTACAGGGGAATTAGGCGCTTTCTTT
TRBJ2-2 | - | - | TRBV29-1 | CSVEPGHPNTGELFF | TGCAGCGTCGAACCGGGACACCCGAACACCGGGGAGCTGTTTTTT
TRBJ1-2 | - | - | TRBV7-9 | CASGHGYTF | TGTGCCAGCGGGCATGGCTACACCTTC
TRBJ2-2 | - | - | TRBV7-3 | CASSSGGPGELFF | TGTGCCAGCAGCTCCGGAGGGCCCGGGGAGCTGTTTTTT
TRBJ1-2 | - | - | TRBV29-1 | CSVEDRQENYGYTF | TGCAGCGTTGAAGATCGACAGGAAAACTATGGCTACACCTTC
TRBJ2-3 | - | TRBD1 | TRBV10-3 | CATGGGTGYTDTQYF | TGTGCCACCGGGGGCGGGACAGGGTACACAGATACGCAGTATTTT
TRBJ1-5 | - | TRBD1 | TRBV7-8 | CASSSGTGVAQPQHF | TGTGCCAGCAGCTCGGGGACAGGGGTTGCTCAGCCCCAGCATTTT
TRBJ2-1 | - | TRBD2 | TRBV9 | CASSLSLAGGLDEQFF | TGTGCCAGCAGCCTTTCACTAGCGGGAGGGTTGGATGAGCAGTTCTTC
TRBJ2-2 | - | - | TRBV4-3 | CASSQVLATGELFF | TGCGCCAGCAGCCAGGTTCTAGCGACCGGGGAGCTGTTTTTT
TRBJ1-1 | - | - | TRBV20-1 | CSAKIVEAFF | TGCAGTGCGAAGATAGTTGAGGCTTTCTTT
TRBJ1-1 | - | TRBD1 | TRBV7-9 | CASSLAGQALPGTEAFF | TGTGCCAGCAGCTTAGCGGGACAGGCCCTTCCGGGGACTGAAGCTTTCTTT
TRBJ2-7 | - | - | TRBV6-4 | CASSVQEYSEQYF | TGTGCCAGCAGTGTGCAGGAATACAGCGAGCAGTACTTC
TRBJ1-6 | few | - | TRBV28 | CATYGTGDNSPLHF | TGTGCCACTTACGGCACGGGTGATAATTCACCCCTCCACTTT
TRBJ1-1 | - | - | TRBV19 | CASRQQGLGTEAFF | TGTGCCAGTAGGCAACAGGGTCTGGGGACTGAAGCTTTCTTT
TRBJ2-2 | - | TRBD2 | TRBV5-6 | CASSLIAGGLTGELFF | TGTGCCAGCAGCTTGATAGCGGGGGGGCTAACCGGGGAGCTGTTTTTT
TRBJ1-1 | - | - | TRBV12-3/TRBV12-4 | CASNLDTYTEAFF | TGTGCCAGCAACTTGGACACCTACACTGAAGCTTTCTTT
TRBJ2-4 | - | - | TRBV19 | CASGGTQRAKNIQYF | TGTGCCAGCGGCGGGACCCAAAGAGCCAAAAACATTCAGTACTTC
TRBJ2-7 | - | - | TRBV30 | CAWSRGQGTSYEQYF | TGTGCCTGGAGTAGGGGTCAGGGGACCTCCTACGAGCAGTACTTC
TRBJ1-3 | - | - | TRBV4-1 | CASSPEPGSNINTIYF | TGCGCCAGCAGCCCCGAACCCGGGTCCAATATAAACACCATATATTTT
TRBJ2-3 | - | TRBD2 | TRBV14 | CASSQDRGSRTDTQYF | TGTGCCAGCAGCCAAGACCGCGGGAGCCGCACAGATACGCAGTATTTT
TRBJ2-3 | - | - | TRBV5-5 | CASSLQGFTDTQYF | TGTGCCAGCAGCTTGCAGGGGTTCACAGATACGCAGTATTTT
TRBJ1-1 | - | - | TRBV5-6 | CASSLPRGRNTEAFF | TGTGCCAGCAGCTTGCCGCGGGGCAGAAACACTGAAGCTTTCTTT
TRBJ1-4 | - | TRBD1 | TRBV28 | CASSRYGTGQPQNEKLFF | TGTGCCAGCAGTCGGTACGGGACAGGGCAACCCCAAAATGAAAAACTGTTTTTT
TRBJ2-3 | - | TRBD2 | TRBV6-2/TRBV6-3 | CASSLLAVITDTQYF | TGTGCCAGCAGTTTACTAGCGGTTATCACAGATACGCAGTATTTT
TRBJ1-2 | - | - | TRBV2 | CASRGGDGRPYGYTF | TGTGCCAGCAGGGGGGGGGACGGTAGACCCTATGGCTACACCTTC
TRBJ1-2 | - | - | TRBV7-2 | CASSLSYTVPYGYTF | TGTGCCAGCAGCTTATCCTATACAGTGCCCTATGGCTACACCTTC
TRBJ1-5 | - | - | TRBV27 | CASSLGSNQPQHF | TGTGCCAGCAGTTTAGGCAGCAATCAGCCCCAGCATTTT
TRBJ1-3 | - | - | TRBV23-1 | CASSLRLTGNTIYF | TGCGCCAGCAGCCTAAGACTGACTGGAAACACCATATATTTT
TRBJ2-7 | - | TRBD1 | TRBV27 | CASSKDRVYEQYF | TGTGCCAGCAGTAAAGACAGGGTCTACGAGCAGTACTTC
TRBJ1-3 | - | - | TRBV4-1 | CASSQDQWAGSSGNTIYF | TGCGCCAGCAGCCAGGACCAATGGGCGGGATCATCTGGAAACACCATATATTTT
TRBJ1-4 | - | TRBD1 | TRBV7-6 | CASSLSWDRVEKLFF | TGTGCCAGCAGCTTAAGTTGGGACAGGGTTGAAAAACTGTTTTTT
TRBJ2-1 | - | TRBD2 | TRBV7-3 | CASSSGTSGDNEQFF | TGTGCCAGCAGCTCTGGGACTAGCGGGGACAATGAGCAGTTCTTC
TRBJ2-4 | once | - | TRBV14 | CASSQMGTKNIQYF | TGTGCCAGCAGCCAAATGGGGACAAAAAACATTCAGTACTTC
TRBJ2-1 | - | TRBD2 | TRBV30 | CAWTQKGLAGGPYNEQFF | TGTGCCTGGACCCAAAAAGGACTAGCGGGGGGTCCTTACAATGAGCAGTTCTTC
TRBJ1-4 | once | - | TRBV30 | CVSRERGAREKLFF | TGTGTCTCCCGCGAGCGGGGGGCCCGGGAAAAACTGTTTTTT
TRBJ1-2 | - | - | TRBV4-3 | CASSAWFGTSANYGYTF | TGCGCCAGCAGCGCCTGGTTCGGGACATCCGCGAACTATGGCTACACCTTC
TRBJ2-5 | - | TRBD2 | TRBV5-4 | CASSLDAGLAGETQYF | TGTGCCAGCAGCTTGGACGCAGGACTAGCGGGAGAGACCCAGTACTTC
TRBJ1-5 | - | TRBD1 | TRBV18 | CASSPGQANQPQHF | TGTGCCAGCTCACCCGGACAGGCTAATCAGCCCCAGCATTTT
TRBJ2-2 | - | TRBD2 | TRBV7-3 | CASSTGLEVGELFF | TGTGCCAGCAGCACGGGACTAGAAGTCGGGGAGCTGTTTTTT
TRBJ2-3 | - | TRBD1 | TRBV5-1 | CASSTRTGGSTDTQYF | TGCGCCAGCAGCACCAGGACAGGGGGAAGCACAGATACGCAGTATTTT
TRBJ1-5 | - | - | TRBV30 | CAWSVRGGTQPQHF | TGTGCCTGGAGTGTACGGGGGGGCACCCAGCCCCAGCATTTT